This T cell receptor beta chain was found in a study of cytomegalovirus exposure and HLA in healthy donors (dated by TCRdb to the late 2010s). With regard to the full study: According to a later analysis, one platform produced both the roughly 110 validation repertoires and the 666 repertoires of the first cohort. In addition to the first cohort of 500 to 850 subjects, a separate validation cohort of around 110 different subjects was used. The study was designed to test whether signatures of past pathogen exposure could be identified by cataloging public T cell receptors. To predict cytomegalovirus infection status, the study brought together high-throughput TCR immunosequencing, statistical association of individual TCRs with disease status, and machine learning. What the authors observed across the whole study: The study listed 164 TCR beta chains as associated with cytomegalovirus. A later analysis lacked HLA typing for the validation cohort, so it scored co-occurrence in that cohort across all 110 or so repertoires. Most TCR sequences were seen in very few donors, while some public TCRs were found in many individuals. Of the cluster scores, roughly 93% were above 0 in a later analysis, which found that TCRs clustered in the first cohort also tended to co-occur in the 130 or so validation repertoires. In both the original and validation cohorts, the classifier was reported to diagnose cytomegalovirus status with high specificity and sensitivity. In vitro tests confirmed that three of the cytomegalovirus-associated TCR beta chains recognize cytomegalovirus antigens. It was suggested by the authors that the approach could potentially be generalized to other disease states and immunological phenotypes.

About this clone itself: Its antigen is currently not known. Base qualities are missing; no much larger clone stands one base away.

The donors were included in the validation cohort of 100 to 150 subjects, a group kept apart from the roughly 670-subject first cohort. Unmatched junction bases come to 5, with V trimmed by 6 bases and J by 2 bases. The CDR3 numbers 15 residues from cysteine through phenylalanine. The retained sequence is limited to the CDR3, 45 bases, with the frame set at the first base. Looking up the germline V gene yields CDR1 SNHLY and CDR2 FYNNEI. Receptor libraries were prepared by the immunoSEQ multiplex PCR assay. As for how the authors treated the data: A statistical classification framework was developed to diagnose cytomegalovirus status using the catalog of TCR beta chain sequences. The table was pulled from immuneACCESS by TCRdb, which kept in-frame rearrangements only. Such tables lose some clones; where checked, under half of the loss comes from unresolved V genes, and the rest has no known cause. V and J calls and clone size are as listed in that table; D and trimming were resolved from the DNA. Across this sample there are more than 45,000 clones, with roughly 87% seen only once. The ten largest make up roughly 15% of the sample.

The sequence derives from a woman aged 18-30 years in good health and CMV-seronegative. The sequenced sample consisted of PBMCs. The chain is assembled from TRBV2 and TRBJ2-3; 10 central bases correspond to TRBD2. CDR3 region: CASRGLAYVTDTQYF. The DNA is TGTGCCAGCAGGGGACTAGCGTACGTCACAGATACGCAGTATTTT.